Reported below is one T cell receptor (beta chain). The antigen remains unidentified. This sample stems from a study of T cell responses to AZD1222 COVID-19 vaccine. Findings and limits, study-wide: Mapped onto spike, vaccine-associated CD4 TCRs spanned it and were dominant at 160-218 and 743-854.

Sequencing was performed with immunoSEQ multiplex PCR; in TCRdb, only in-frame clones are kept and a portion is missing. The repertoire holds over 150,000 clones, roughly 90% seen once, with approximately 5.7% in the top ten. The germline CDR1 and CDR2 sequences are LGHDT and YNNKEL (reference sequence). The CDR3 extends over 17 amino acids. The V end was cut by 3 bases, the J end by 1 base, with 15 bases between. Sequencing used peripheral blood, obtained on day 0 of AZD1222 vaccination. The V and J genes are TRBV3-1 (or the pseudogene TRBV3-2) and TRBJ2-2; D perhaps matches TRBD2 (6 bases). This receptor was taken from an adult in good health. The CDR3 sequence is CASSQFTRDWNTGELFF. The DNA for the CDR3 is TGTGCCAGCAGCCAGTTCACCCGGGACTGGAACACCGGGGAGCTGTTTTTT.